A single sample is the source of the 9 T cell receptor beta chains below, sequenced in a study of T cells after yellow fever vaccination. Each CDR3 protein gets one entry after TCRdb re-called the 5' RACE reads with MiXCR. The sample holds some 500,000 distinct CDR3 sequences, approximately 12% seen once. The sequencing used PBMCs, collected on the day of the yellow fever booster vaccination. These receptors were collected from a man aged 25-40 years who received the YFV17D yellow fever vaccine.

The sample holds a few counts of this clonotype. The chain recombines TRBV7-2 with TRBJ2-1; D is possibly TRBD1 (6 bases). There are 13 residues in the CDR3. V was pared by 7 bases and J by 8 bases, with 15 bases between. The germline V gene encodes CDR1 SGHTA and CDR2 FQGNSA. CDR3 sequence (DNA): TGTGCCAGCAAAGGACCCCAGGGGTATGAGCAGTTCTTC. This gives the protein CASKGPQGYEQFF. Filled out from reference TRBV7-2 and TRBJ2-1, the complete variable domain reads GAGVSQSPSNKVTEKGKDVELRCDPISGHTALYWYRQSLGQGLEFLIYFQGNSAPDKSGLPSDRFSAERTGGSVSTLTIQRTQQEDSAVYLCASKGPQGYEQFFGPGTRLTVL.

This chain links TRBV28 with TRBJ2-7, with a weak D call TRBD2 (5 bases). Deletions cut 7 bases from V and 1 base from J, with 14 bases between. The CDR3 is 14 residues long. The V gene's germline CDR1 is MDHEN and CDR2 SYDVKM. This chain's CDR3 is CASKQFGGSYEQYF. CDR3 DNA: TGTGCCAGCAAGCAGTTCGGAGGTTCCTACGAGCAGTACTTC.

V and J are TRBV12-3 or TRBV12-4 and TRBJ1-2, with 7 bases lining up with TRBD1. V lost 5 bases, J lost 7 bases, and 10 bases stayed unmatched. This CDR3 comprises 14 residues. The CDR3 sequence is CASSPSGGFSGYTF. The DNA of the CDR3 is TGTGCCAGCAGTCCTTCAGGGGGGTTTAGTGGCTACACCTTC.

The J gene is TRBJ2-1, the V gene TRBV24-1; 7 nucleotides agree with TRBD2. This CDR3 comprises 13 residues. Germline V gives CDR1 KGHDR, CDR2 SFDVKD. Trimming took 6 bases from V and 6 from J; bases not matched to a gene: 4. CDR3 amino acids: CATSPLASNEQFF. The CDR3 DNA sequence: TGTGCCACCAGTCCACTAGCGAGCAATGAGCAGTTCTTC.

The J gene is TRBJ2-1, the V gene TRBV2; TRBD1 matches at 11 bases. After removal of 4 bases from V and 3 bases from J, the junction contained 2 bases not matched to a gene. CDR1 is SNHLY and CDR2 is FYNNEI in the germline V gene. CDR3 length: 15 amino acids. The CDR3 DNA sequence: TGTGCCAGCAGTGGGGGACAGGGGGGCTACAATGAGCAGTTCTTC. Translated: CASSGGQGGYNEQFF.

This clonotype was seen a few times. The chain uses TRBV28 and TRBJ2-7; maybe TRBD2 (5 bases). V was clipped by 6 bases and J by 7 bases, with 13 bases between them. This CDR3 comprises 12 residues. CDR1 is MDHEN, CDR2 SYDVKM, per germline. For the CDR3, the DNA is TGTGCCAGCAGCCCCACGGGGAGTGAGCAGTACTTC. This encodes CASSPTGSEQYF.

In its sample, this clonotype was seen many times. The CDR3, as DNA: TGTGCCAGCACCGTCGGGACAGCCAAAAACATTCAGTACTTC. Protein: CASTVGTAKNIQYF. The chain joins TRBV12-3 or TRBV12-4 to TRBJ2-4; D might be TRBD1 or TRBD2, each matching 5 bases. V lost 7 bases, J lost 0 bases, and 10 bases lay in between. The CDR3 consists of 14 residues.

This clonotype was found a few times. The gene calls are TRBV7-2 and TRBJ2-7, with 12 bases that match TRBD2. This CDR3 is 14 amino acids long. With V trimmed by 2 bases and J by 6 bases, 2 bases remained unmatched. The V gene's germline CDR1 is SGHTA and CDR2 FQGNSA. The CDR3 region has the DNA TGTGCCAGCAGCTTAACTAGCGGGAGGTTCGAGCAGTACTTC. As protein: CASSLTSGRFEQYF.

The DNA of the CDR3 is TGCGCCAGCAGCCGAGGGACGTACGGTTACGGCGGGGAGCTGTTTTTT. It encodes CASSRGTYGYGGELFF. The chain couples TRBV4-3 to TRBJ2-2; either TRBD1 or TRBD2 may fit D (5 bases each). Germline V gene lookup returns CDR1 LGHNA and CDR2 YSLEER. V was shortened by 4 bases and J by 7 bases, with 19 bases between the two germline ends. The CDR3 runs 16 residues.